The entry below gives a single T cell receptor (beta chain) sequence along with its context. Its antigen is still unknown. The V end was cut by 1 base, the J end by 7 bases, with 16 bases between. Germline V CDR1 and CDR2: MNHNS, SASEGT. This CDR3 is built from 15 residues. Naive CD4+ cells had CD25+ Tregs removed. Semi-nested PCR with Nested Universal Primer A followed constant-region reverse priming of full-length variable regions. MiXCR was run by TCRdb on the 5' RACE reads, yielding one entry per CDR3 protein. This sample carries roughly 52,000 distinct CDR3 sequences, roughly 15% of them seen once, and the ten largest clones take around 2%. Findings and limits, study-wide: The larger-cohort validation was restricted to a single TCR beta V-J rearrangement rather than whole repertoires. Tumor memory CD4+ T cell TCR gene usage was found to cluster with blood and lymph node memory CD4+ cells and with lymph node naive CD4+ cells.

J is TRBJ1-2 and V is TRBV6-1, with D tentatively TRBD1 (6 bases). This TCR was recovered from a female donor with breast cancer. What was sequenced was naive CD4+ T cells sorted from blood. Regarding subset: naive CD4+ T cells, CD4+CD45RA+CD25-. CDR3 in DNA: TGTGCCAGCAGTGAAGGTCGCAGGGGAATAGGTGGCTACACCTTC. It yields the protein CASSEGRRGIGGYTF.